This T cell receptor (beta chain) was sequenced for a study of blood T cells in healthy people across ages. Primers used in a second PCR of about 6 to 11 cycles were a sample-barcoded 5' primer and a J-beta primer mix. Template switching added a 12-random-nucleotide identifier to every cDNA molecule. One entry per CDR3 protein results from TCRdb running MiXCR on the 5' RACE reads. The table has 730,000 or so distinct CDR3 sequences, around 38% seen once. The receptor was isolated from a man aged 80 or over in good health. Sequenced: blood.

CDR3 nucleotides: TGCAGTGCTAGAGACAGGGCCCTCATCTATGGCTACACCTTC. It is translated as CSARDRALIYGYTF. V gene TRBV20-1 combines with J gene TRBJ1-2, with D possibly matching TRBD1 (5 bases). CDR3 length equals 14 residues. Germline V gene lookup returns CDR1 DFQATT and CDR2 SNEGSKA (reference sequence). V shed 0 bases and J shed 4 bases, with 12 bases lying between them.